Each of the 20 T cell receptor beta chains below was sequenced from the same sample in a study of immune heterogeneity within non-small cell lung tumors. Bulk tumor genomic DNA, roughly 600 ng per sample, was the template. During surgery, several far-apart biopsies were obtained from every primary tumor. Curative surgery was performed on patients who had untreated, newly diagnosed non-small cell lung cancer. Multiplex PCR relied on 32 V and 13 J primers to amplify TCR beta CDR3. MiXCR, applied by TCRdb to the multiplex PCR reads, yields one record per CDR3 protein. The table shows fewer than 2,500 distinct CDR3 sequences, with approximately 30% occurring only once. The specimen sequenced was lung tumor tissue. These receptors came from an older man with non-small cell lung cancer.

The chain couples TRBV5-4 to TRBJ2-1; 13 bases line up with TRBD2. The ends lost 0 bases at V and 0 bases at J; junction bases unmatched: 15. The CDR3 sequence is 22 residues long. Germline values: CDR1 SGHNT, CDR2 YYREEE (reference sequence). As DNA, the CDR3 is TGTGCCAGCAGCTTGGCCCTGCTTGCAGGACTAGCGGGAGATATCTCCTACAATGAGCAGTTCTTC. It yields the protein CASSLALLAGLAGDISYNEQFF.

By share, this clonotype ranks as medium-sized (0.01 to 0.1%). CDR3 sequence: CATLGGGNEQFF. CDR3 nucleotide sequence: TGTGCCACCCTTGGAGGAGGCAATGAGCAGTTCTTC. The chain is built from TRBV24-1 and TRBJ2-1, with D possibly TRBD2 on 5 matching bases. CDR3 size: 12 residues. The V gene's germline CDR1 is KGHDR and CDR2 SFDVKD. V dropped 9 bases and J dropped 6 bases, with 11 bases sitting between them.

This chain connects TRBV6-5 to TRBJ1-1, with D uncertain. This CDR3 is built from 15 residues. Germline CDR1 reads MNHEY; CDR2 reads SVGAGI. With 0 bases removed from V and 0 bases from J, the gap between germline ends came to 8 bases. The CDR3 bases are TGTGCCAGCAGTTACTCCACAGTCATGAACACTGAAGCTTTCTTT. It encodes CASSYSTVMNTEAFF.

The J gene is TRBJ2-2, the V gene TRBV5-1, with 15 bases matching TRBD2. The CDR3 length is 17 residues. CDR1 is SGHRS, CDR2 YFSETQ, per germline. The trim removed 6 bases at V and 4 bases at J, leaving 7 bases unmatched. The CDR3 here is CASIGTSGGSGTGELFF. For the CDR3, the DNA is TGCGCCAGCATTGGGACTAGCGGGGGGTCCGGCACCGGGGAGCTGTTTTTT.

The genes are TRBV6-1 and TRBJ2-7; D perhaps matches TRBD1 (7 bases). Deletions cut 6 bases from V and 1 base from J, with 10 bases between. The CDR3 contains 13 residues. Looked up from germline, CDR1 is MNHNS and CDR2 is SASEGT. The DNA for the CDR3 is TGTGCCAGCAGCAGGGGGGCGTCCTACGAGCAGTACTTC. This translates into CASSRGASYEQYF.

By sample fraction, this clonotype is medium-sized. This chain links TRBV15 with TRBJ2-7; TRBD2 matches 10 bases. Germline V lookup: CDR1 LNHNV, CDR2 YYDKDF (reference sequence). CDR3 length equals 15 residues. The ends lost 0 bases at V and 3 bases at J; junction bases unmatched: 2. The CDR3 is CATSRDRTSGYEQYF. The CDR3 DNA reads TGTGCCACCAGCAGAGATCGGACTAGCGGCTACGAGCAGTACTTC. The variable domain in full, with the rest retrieved from reference TRBV15 and TRBJ2-7, is DAMVIQNPRYQVTQFGKPVTLSCSQTLNHNVMYWYQQKSSQAPKLLFHYYDKDFNNEADTPDNFQSRRPNTSFCFLDIRSPGLGDTAMYLCATSRDRTSGYEQYFGPGTRLTVT.

A few counts support this clonotype. The chain uses TRBV15 and TRBJ2-3; D ambiguous. V dropped 7 bases and J dropped 4 bases, with 15 bases sitting between them. There are 14 residues in the CDR3. Looked up from germline, CDR1 is LNHNV and CDR2 is YYDKDF (reference sequence). The CDR3 reads CATINDGRADTQYF. The CDR3 region has the DNA TGTGCCACCATCAACGATGGACGGGCAGATACGCAGTATTTT.

This clonotype has only a few counts. V and J are TRBV5-1 and TRBJ2-7; D unresolved. CDR3 length equals 13 residues. Germline V gives CDR1 SGHRS, CDR2 YFSETQ. Trimming removed 0 bases at V and 7 bases at J, with 11 bases between. CDR3 DNA: TGCGCCAGCAGCTTGGTCAGGCATGGGGAGCAGTACTTC. It encodes CASSLVRHGEQYF.

This clonotype appeared a few times. The chain has TRBV5-1 and TRBJ2-1; TRBD1 might be the D (5 bases). This CDR3 spans 16 amino acids. V lost 6 bases and J lost 9, with 25 bases in between. Germline V CDR1 and CDR2: SGHRS, YFSETQ. The CDR3 loop is CASTLKIDTGIGEQFF. The CDR3 DNA is TGCGCCAGCACCTTAAAAATAGACACAGGAATCGGTGAGCAGTTCTTC.

Sample share makes this clonotype medium-sized. The V call is TRBV29-1, the J call TRBJ1-2; TRBD1 might be the D (6 bases). Germline lookup yields CDR1 SQVTM and CDR2 ANQGSEA. This CDR3 is built from 12 residues. The germline V and J ends were trimmed by 7 bases and 7 bases, with 16 bases remaining between them. The CDR3 DNA is TGCAGCGGACTACAGGGCGGAGGTGGCTACACCTTC. The encoded protein is CSGLQGGGGYTF.

As for this clonotype: This may come from a read error, since a much larger clone is one base off. V gene TRBV12-3 or TRBV12-4 combines with J gene TRBJ2-2; D is unclear. The CDR3 covers 13 residues. Trimming shortened V by 5 bases and J by 8 bases, and 12 bases separated the two germline ends. The CDR3 here is CASSITVAGELFF. Here the CDR3 DNA reads TGTGCCAGCAGTATTACAGTCGCGGGGGAGCTGTTTTTT.

Concerning this clonotype itself: Its ends do not fully match the called genes, so a read error is possible. This chain joins TRBV2 and TRBJ1-1, with D uncertain. Looked up from germline, CDR1 is SNHLY and CDR2 is FYNNEI. The CDR3 is made up of 12 amino acids. The CDR3 coding sequence is TGTGCCAGCAGCGAAGGGTTCACTGAAGCTTTCTTT. Translation gives CASSEGFTEAFF.

This chain connects TRBV27 to TRBJ2-7; D is uncertain. CDR3 length equals 13 residues. V dropped 8 bases and J dropped 1 base, with 12 bases sitting between them. Germline CDR1 reads MNHEY; CDR2 reads SMNVEV (reference sequence). The CDR3 protein is CASSDGPSYEQYF. CDR3 DNA: TGTGCCAGCTCGGACGGTCCTTCCTACGAGCAGTACTTC.

This clonotype has only a few counts. The V call is TRBV20-1, the J call TRBJ2-1, with 12 bases aligning to TRBD2. V lost 6 bases and J lost 9; bases outside the gene matches: 9. The CDR3 covers 14 residues. CDR1 is DFQATT, CDR2 SNEGSKA, per germline (reference sequence). CDR3 nucleotide sequence: TGCAGTGCGCAGGGGGGACTAGCGGGTCTTGAGCAGTTCTTC. Amino acids: CSAQGGLAGLEQFF.

This clonotype was seen only a few times. The V and J genes are TRBV30 and TRBJ2-2, with a weak D call TRBD1 (5 bases). V lost 8 bases to trimming and J lost 7 bases, with 17 bases between them. The CDR3 has 13 residues. Germline CDR1 reads GTSNPN; CDR2 reads SVGIG (reference sequence). CDR3 residues: CASPGRGGGELFF. In DNA, the CDR3 is TGTGCCAGCCCGGGTAGGGGTGGCGGGGAGCTGTTTTTT.

The rearrangement joins TRBV20-1 to TRBJ2-1, with TRBD2 identical over 8 bases. After removal of 1 base from V and 0 bases from J, the junction contained 5 bases not matched to a gene. The germline gives CDR1 DFQATT, CDR2 SNEGSKA (reference sequence). This CDR3 has 16 residues. CDR3 sequence: CSARAGGTISYNEQFF. The CDR3 DNA sequence: TGCAGTGCTAGAGCGGGAGGGACCATCTCCTACAATGAGCAGTTCTTC.

V gene TRBV6-1 combines with J gene TRBJ2-1; TRBD2 might be the D (5 bases). CDR1 and CDR2 (germline): MNHNS, SASEGT. The CDR3 extends over 14 amino acids. Trimming removed 6 bases from V and 6 bases from J, with 15 bases in between. The CDR3 DNA reads TGTGCCAGCAGCTTCGGACTGGGGTCCAATGAGCAGTTCTTC. This gives the protein CASSFGLGSNEQFF.

This clonotype is categorized as medium-sized (0.01 to 0.1%). The rearrangement uses TRBV20-1 and TRBJ1-1; no definite D call. The CDR3 contains 13 residues. V gave up 6 bases and J gave up 4 bases, with 15 bases separating them. From germline, CDR1 is DFQATT and CDR2 SNEGSKA (reference sequence). The CDR3 DNA reads as TGCAGTGCCCCCCGGGTCATTGGCACTGAAGCTTTCTTT. The encoded protein is CSAPRVIGTEAFF.

The gene calls are TRBV19 and TRBJ2-2; D unresolved. Trimming pared 3 bases from V and 0 bases from J, leaving 11 bases between. The CDR3 has 16 residues. The V gene's germline CDR1 is LNHDA and CDR2 SQIVND (reference sequence). CDR3 in amino acids: CASSIPSPTNTGELFF. The CDR3 region has the DNA TGTGCCAGTAGTATCCCCTCCCCCACGAACACCGGGGAGCTGTTTTTT.

The chain joins TRBV20-1 to TRBJ2-7; 7 nucleotides agree with TRBD2. After removal of 3 bases from V and 4 bases from J, the junction contained 6 bases not matched to a gene. Germline CDR1 and CDR2: DFQATT and SNEGSKA (reference sequence). This CDR3 is built from 13 residues. The CDR3 nucleotides are TGCAGTGCTAGTGTGAGCGGGACTTACGAGCAGTACTTC. It translates to CSASVSGTYEQYF.